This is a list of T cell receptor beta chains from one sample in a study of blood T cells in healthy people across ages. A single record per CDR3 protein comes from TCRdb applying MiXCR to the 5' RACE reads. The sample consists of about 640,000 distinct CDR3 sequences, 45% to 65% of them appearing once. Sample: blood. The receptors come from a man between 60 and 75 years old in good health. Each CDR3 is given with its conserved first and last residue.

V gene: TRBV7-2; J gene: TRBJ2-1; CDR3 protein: CASSLAGWRTDEQFF
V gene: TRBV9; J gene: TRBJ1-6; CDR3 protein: CASSAPPGDYNSPLHF
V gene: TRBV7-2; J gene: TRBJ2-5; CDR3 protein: CASSTLQGGETQYF
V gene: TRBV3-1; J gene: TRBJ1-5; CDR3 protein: CASSQDVGNQPQHF
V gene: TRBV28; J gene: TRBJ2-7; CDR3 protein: CASRGSEGQGYSYEQYF
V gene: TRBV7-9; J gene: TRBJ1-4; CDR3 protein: CASSLGIQGGYEKLFF
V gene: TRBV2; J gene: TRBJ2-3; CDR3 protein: CASSDGVGTQYF
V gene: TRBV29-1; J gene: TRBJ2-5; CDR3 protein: CSDRTAQETQYF
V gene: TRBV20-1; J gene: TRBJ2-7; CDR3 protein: CSARDQGAKWYEQYF
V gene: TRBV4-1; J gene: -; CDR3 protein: CASSPGLATEETQYF
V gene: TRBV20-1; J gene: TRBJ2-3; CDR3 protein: CSALRIGETSTDTQYF
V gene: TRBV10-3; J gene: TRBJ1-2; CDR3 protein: CATRAEGNLNGYTF
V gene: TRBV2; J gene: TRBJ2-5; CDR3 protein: CASALVYQETQYF
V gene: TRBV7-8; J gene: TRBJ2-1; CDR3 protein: CASSPAFAGSYYNEQFF
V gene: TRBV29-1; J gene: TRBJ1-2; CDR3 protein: CSVEDARTPAGYTF
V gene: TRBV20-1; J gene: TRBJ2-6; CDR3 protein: CSARGGGTSGANVLTF
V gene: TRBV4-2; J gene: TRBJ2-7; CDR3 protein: CASSQDLAGGRGEQYF